This TCR beta chain derives from a study of T cell changes during pregnancy in multiple sclerosis. CDR3 length: 16 residues. Sequenced by immunoSEQ multiplex PCR; TCRdb stores in-frame clones only, minus some. The profile shows over 100,000 clones, roughly nine tenths of them singletons. The specimen comprised peripheral blood, sampled in the third trimester of pregnancy. This chain joins TRBV12-2 and TRBJ1-3; the table calls TRBD1, which could not be checked here. TRBV12-2 is a pseudogene segment. This receptor was obtained from a female donor with multiple sclerosis, enrolled in a pregnancy study. CDR3 loop: CASRLADRVRRNTIYF. CDR3 sequence (DNA): TGTGCAAGTCGCTTAGCGGACAGGGTCAGGCGAAACACCATATATTTT.